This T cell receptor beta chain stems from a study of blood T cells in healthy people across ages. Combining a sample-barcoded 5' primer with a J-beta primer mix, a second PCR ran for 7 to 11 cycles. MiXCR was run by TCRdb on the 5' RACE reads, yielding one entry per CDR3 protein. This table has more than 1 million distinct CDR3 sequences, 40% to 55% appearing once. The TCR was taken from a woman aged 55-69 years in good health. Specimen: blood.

This CDR3 reads CSVESRRAQETQYF. CDR3 DNA: TGCAGCGTTGAATCCCGACGGGCCCAAGAGACCCAGTACTTC. V is TRBV29-1 and J is TRBJ2-5; no clear D. The CDR3 is made up of 14 amino acids. Germline loops: CDR1 SQVTM, CDR2 ANQGSEA. V was clipped by 2 bases and J by 1 base, with 11 bases between them.